The present T cell receptor (beta chain) was sequenced within a study of blood T cell repertoires in COVID-19. Study details: Donors in the United States, Italy and Spain gave samples during acute or convalescent COVID-19.

This clone rates as large. Other DNA sequences from this sample encode an identical CDR3 as well. Sequencing used immunoSEQ multiplex PCR; TCRdb keeps in-frame clones, though not all of them. The profile shows 200,000 to 250,000 clones, 82% of them singletons. Researchers sorted participants into cohorts using their self-reported clinical history. The V gene end was trimmed by 6 bases and the J gene end by 6 bases; junction bases not matched to a gene: 6. The germline V gene encodes CDR1 LNHDA and CDR2 SQIVND (reference sequence). CDR3 length: 14 residues. This TCR derives from a woman in her sixties who had recovered from COVID-19. V is TRBV19 and J is TRBJ2-3; 10 bases agree with TRBD2. The sample consisted of PBMCs or T cells enriched from blood (not recorded which). CDR3 DNA: TGTGCCAGTAGGCTAGCGGGAGTGGCGGATACGCAGTATTTT. This translates into CASRLAGVADTQYF. The full variable domain, its missing parts supplied by reference TRBV19 and TRBJ2-3, is DGGITQSPKYLFRKEGQNVTLSCEQNLNHDAMYWYRQDPGQGLRLIYYSQIVNDFQKGDIAEGYSVSREKKESFPLTVTSAQKNPTAFYLCASRLAGVADTQYFGPGTRLTVL.